Sequencing of this TCR beta chain was carried out in a study of blood T cell repertoires in COVID-19. On the study more broadly: The analysed material was cDNA or gDNA that came from T cells, B-cell-depleted T cells, or PBMCs.

Under the authors' procedure: The assay estimated nucleated cells by amplifying reference gene primers. Sequencing was performed with immunoSEQ multiplex PCR; in TCRdb, only in-frame clones are kept and a portion is missing. That table gives V, J and clone size, and the DNA gave D and trimming. The sample has more than 200,000 clones, around four fifths seen once; the top ten hold 4% to 5%. With 7 bases clipped from V and 3 bases from J, the junction kept 5 bases outside the gene matches. The CDR3 loop spans 14 amino acids. Per the germline V gene, CDR1 is LGHDT and CDR2 is YNNKEL (reference sequence).

This sequence was found in a man aged 55-75 years with acute or convalescent COVID-19. The sample taken for sequencing was peripheral blood. The genes are TRBV3-1 (or the pseudogene TRBV3-2) and TRBJ2-3; 9 bases align to TRBD2. The CDR3 loop reads CASTLAGRTDTQYF. CDR3 bases: TGTGCCAGCACCCTAGCGGGAAGGACAGATACGCAGTATTTT.